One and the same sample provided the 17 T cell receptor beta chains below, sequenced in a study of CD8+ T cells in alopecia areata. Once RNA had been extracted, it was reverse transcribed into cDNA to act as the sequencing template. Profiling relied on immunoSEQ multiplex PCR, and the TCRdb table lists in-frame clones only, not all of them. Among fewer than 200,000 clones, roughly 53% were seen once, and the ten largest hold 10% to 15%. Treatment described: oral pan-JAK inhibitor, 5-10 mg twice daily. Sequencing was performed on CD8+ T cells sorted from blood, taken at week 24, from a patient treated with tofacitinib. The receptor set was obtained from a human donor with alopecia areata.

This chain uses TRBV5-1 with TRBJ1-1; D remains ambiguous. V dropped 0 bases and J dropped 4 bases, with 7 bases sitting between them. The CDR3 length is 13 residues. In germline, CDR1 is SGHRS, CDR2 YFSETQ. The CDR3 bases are TGCGCCAGCAGCTTGGCCCTGACCACTGAAGCTTTCTTT. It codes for CASSLALTTEAFF.

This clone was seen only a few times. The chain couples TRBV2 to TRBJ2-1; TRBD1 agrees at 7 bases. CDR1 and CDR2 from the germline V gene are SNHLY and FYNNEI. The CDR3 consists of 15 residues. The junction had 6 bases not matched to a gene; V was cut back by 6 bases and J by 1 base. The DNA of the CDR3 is TGTGCCAGCAGGGACAGGTTCTCGTCCTACAATGAGCAGTTCTTC. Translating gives CASRDRFSSYNEQFF.

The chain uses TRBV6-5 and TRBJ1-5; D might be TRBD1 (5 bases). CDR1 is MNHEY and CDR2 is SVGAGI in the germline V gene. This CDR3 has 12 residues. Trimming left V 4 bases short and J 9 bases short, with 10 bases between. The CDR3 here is CASSSGFLPQHF. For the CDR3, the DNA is TGTGCCAGCAGTTCAGGGTTTCTGCCCCAGCATTTT.

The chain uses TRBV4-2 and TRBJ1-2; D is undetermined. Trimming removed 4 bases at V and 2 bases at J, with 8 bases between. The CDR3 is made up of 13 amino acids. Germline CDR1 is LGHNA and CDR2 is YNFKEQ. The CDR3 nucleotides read TGTGCCAGCAGCCCGCCGGACAACTATGGCTACACCTTC. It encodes CASSPPDNYGYTF.

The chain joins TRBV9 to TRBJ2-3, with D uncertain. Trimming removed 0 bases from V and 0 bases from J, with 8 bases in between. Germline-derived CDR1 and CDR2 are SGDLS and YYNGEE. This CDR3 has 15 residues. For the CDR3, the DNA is TGTGCCAGCAGCGTAGGAGCTACTAGCACAGATACGCAGTATTTT. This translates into CASSVGATSTDTQYF.

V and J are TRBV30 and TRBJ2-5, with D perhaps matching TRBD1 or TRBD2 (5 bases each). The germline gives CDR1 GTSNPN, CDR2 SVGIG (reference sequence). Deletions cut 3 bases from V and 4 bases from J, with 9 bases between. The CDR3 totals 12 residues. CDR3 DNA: TGTGCCTGGAGGGGACCAGGAGAGACCCAGTACTTC. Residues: CAWRGPGETQYF.

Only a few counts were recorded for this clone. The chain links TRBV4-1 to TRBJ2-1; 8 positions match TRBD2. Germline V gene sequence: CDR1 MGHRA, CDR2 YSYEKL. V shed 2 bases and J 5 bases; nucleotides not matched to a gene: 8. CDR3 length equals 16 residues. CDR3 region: CASSQRSGGHNNEQFF. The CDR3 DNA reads TGCGCCAGCAGCCAACGAAGCGGGGGCCACAACAATGAGCAGTTCTTC.

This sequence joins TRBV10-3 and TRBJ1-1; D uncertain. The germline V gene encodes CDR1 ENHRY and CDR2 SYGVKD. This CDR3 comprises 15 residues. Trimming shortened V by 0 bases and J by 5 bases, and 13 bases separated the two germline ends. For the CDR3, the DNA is TGTGCCATCAGTGAGTCGGGCACAACCGGTACTGAAGCTTTCTTT. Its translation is CAISESGTTGTEAFF.

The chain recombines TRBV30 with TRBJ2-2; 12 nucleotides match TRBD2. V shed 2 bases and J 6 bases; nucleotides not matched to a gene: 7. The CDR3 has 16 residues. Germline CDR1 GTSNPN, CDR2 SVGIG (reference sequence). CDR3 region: CAWSPGLAGGPGELFF. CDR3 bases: TGTGCCTGGAGTCCGGGTCTAGCGGGGGGGCCCGGGGAGCTGTTTTTT. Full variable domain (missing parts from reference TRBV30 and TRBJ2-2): SQTIHQWPATLVQPVGSPLSLECTVEGTSNPNLYWYRQAAGRGLQLLFYSVGIGQISSEVPQNLSASRPQDRQFILSSKKLLLSDSGFYLCAWSPGLAGGPGELFFGEGSRLTVL.

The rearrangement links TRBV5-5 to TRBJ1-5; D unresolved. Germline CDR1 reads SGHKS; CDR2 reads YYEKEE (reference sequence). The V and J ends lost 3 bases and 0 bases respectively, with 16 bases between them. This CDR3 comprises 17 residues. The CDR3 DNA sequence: TGTGCCAGCAGCTCCCTCAGTGGGGAGTATAGCAATCAGCCCCAGCATTTT. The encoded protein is CASSSLSGEYSNQPQHF.

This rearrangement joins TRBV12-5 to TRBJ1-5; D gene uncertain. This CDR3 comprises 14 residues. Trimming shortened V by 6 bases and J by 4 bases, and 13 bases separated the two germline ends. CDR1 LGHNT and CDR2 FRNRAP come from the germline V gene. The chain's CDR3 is CASGSTISNQPQHF. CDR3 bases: TGTGCTAGTGGCTCCACAATCTCTAATCAGCCCCAGCATTTT.

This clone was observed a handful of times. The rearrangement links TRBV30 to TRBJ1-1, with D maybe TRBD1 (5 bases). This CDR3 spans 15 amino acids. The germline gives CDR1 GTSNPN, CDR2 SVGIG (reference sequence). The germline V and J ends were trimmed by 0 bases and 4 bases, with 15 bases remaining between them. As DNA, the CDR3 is TGTGCCTGGAGTGTGGGTATGGAGGGGCTCACTGAAGCTTTCTTT. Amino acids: CAWSVGMEGLTEAFF. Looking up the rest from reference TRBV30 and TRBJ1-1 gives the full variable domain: SQTIHQWPATLVQPVGSPLSLECTVEGTSNPNLYWYRQAAGRGLQLLFYSVGIGQISSEVPQNLSASRPQDRQFILSSKKLLLSDSGFYLCAWSVGMEGLTEAFFGQGTRLTVV.

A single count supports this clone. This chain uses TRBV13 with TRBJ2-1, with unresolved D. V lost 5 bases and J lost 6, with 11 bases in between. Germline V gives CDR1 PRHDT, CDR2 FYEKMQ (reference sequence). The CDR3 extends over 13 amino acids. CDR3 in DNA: TGTGCCAGCAGCCCCCCCTATACCAATGAGCAGTTCTTC. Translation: CASSPPYTNEQFF.

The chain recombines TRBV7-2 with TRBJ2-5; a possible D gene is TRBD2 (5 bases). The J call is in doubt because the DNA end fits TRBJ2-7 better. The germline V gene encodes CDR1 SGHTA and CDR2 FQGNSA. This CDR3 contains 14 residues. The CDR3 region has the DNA TGTGCCAGCAACTTCCTCGGAGGTTACTACGAGCAGTACTTC. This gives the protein CASNFLGGYYEQYF.

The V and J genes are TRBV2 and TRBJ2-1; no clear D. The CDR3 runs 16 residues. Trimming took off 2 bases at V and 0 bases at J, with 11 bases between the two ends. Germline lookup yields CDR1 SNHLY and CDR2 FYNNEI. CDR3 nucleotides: TGTGCCAGCAGTGAATCCTATCAGAGCTCCTACAATGAGCAGTTCTTC. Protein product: CASSESYQSSYNEQFF.

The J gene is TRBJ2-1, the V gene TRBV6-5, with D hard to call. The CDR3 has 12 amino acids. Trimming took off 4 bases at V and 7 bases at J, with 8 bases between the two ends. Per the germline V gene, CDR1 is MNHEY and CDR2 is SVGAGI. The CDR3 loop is CASSSDANEQFF. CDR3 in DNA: TGTGCCAGCAGTTCGGACGCGAATGAGCAGTTCTTC.

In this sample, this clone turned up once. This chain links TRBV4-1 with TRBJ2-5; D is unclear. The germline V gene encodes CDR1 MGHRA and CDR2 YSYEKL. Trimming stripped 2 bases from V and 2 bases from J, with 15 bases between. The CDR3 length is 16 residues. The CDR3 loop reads CASSQSNSGGQETQYF. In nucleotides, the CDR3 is TGCGCCAGCAGCCAATCGAATTCGGGTGGGCAAGAGACCCAGTACTTC.